At least ten counts were recorded for the clone carrying this T cell receptor (beta chain). As yet, its antigen is unknown. This entry comes from a study of molecular identifiers for immune sequencing clone quantification. Study conclusions and caveats: Clone sizes that are highly expanded could be underestimated when identical TCR molecules share a barcode. Clones that exceeded 20 RNA copies held over 97% of effector molecules, yet under 1% in naive cells.

CDR3 length: 14 amino acids. Germline CDR1 and CDR2: LNHDA and SQIVND (reference sequence). With 7 bases removed from V and 4 bases from J, the gap between germline ends came to 16 bases. Isolation of naive CD8 T cells was achieved by sorting on a CD8+CD4-CCR7+CD45RA+ phenotype. TCRdb re-called the PCR reads through MiXCR, storing one row per CDR3 protein. The table records roughly 90,000 distinct CDR3 sequences, 15% to 20% of them present only once. The sample comprised naive CD8+ T cells from blood, with Jurkat cell RNA spiked in. This sample's subset: FACS-sorted CD8+CD4-CCR7+CD45RA+ naive T cells. The TCR originated in a human donor in good health. Some libraries in this study had Jurkat cell RNA spiked in. V usage is TRBV19 and J usage is TRBJ1-1, with D unresolved. CDR3 region: CASKDISWGTEAFF. The CDR3 bases are TGTGCCAGTAAGGATATTTCCTGGGGCACTGAAGCTTTCTTT.